This T cell receptor (beta chain) originates from a study of blood T cells in healthy people across ages. Study as a whole: About one barcoded beta molecule per two T cells came from capture by template switching. Study-level findings and limits: A strong correlation between TCR beta diversity and naive T cell percentage was seen.

Per-sample yields of isolated PBMCs were at least 6 million. This clonotype appeared a few times. Its specificity is not known. For the second PCR, which ran for about 7 to 11 cycles, a sample-barcoded 5' primer and a J-beta primer mix were used. TCRdb re-derived calls from the 5' RACE reads in MiXCR, one entry per CDR3 protein. The sample includes 650,000 to 800,000 distinct CDR3 sequences, 40% to 50% seen only once; the top ten take around 21%. This clonotype was sampled from a man between 60 and 75 years old in good health. The sample was blood.

CDR3 amino acids: CASSLTSGGAQETQYF. The CDR3 DNA reads as TGCGCCAGCAGCCTTACTAGCGGGGGAGCCCAAGAGACCCAGTACTTC. The chain links TRBV5-1 to TRBJ2-5; TRBD2 matches 11 bases. V trimming: 4 bases; J trimming: 1 base; junction bases outside the gene matches: 6. CDR1 and CDR2 (germline): SGHRS, YFSETQ. There are 16 residues in the CDR3. Full variable domain (outside the CDR3, taken from reference TRBV5-1 and TRBJ2-5): KAGVTQTPRYLIKTRGQQVTLSCSPISGHRSVSWYQQTPGQGLQFLFEYFSETQRNKGNFPGRFSGRQFSNSRSEMNVSTLELGDSALYLCASSLTSGGAQETQYFGPGTRLLVL.